The 31 T cell receptor beta chains below were found in one sample sequenced in a study of blood T cell repertoires in COVID-19. The repertoire was sequenced with immunoSEQ multiplex PCR; TCRdb's copy has only in-frame clones and lacks some. The sample lists nearly 65,000 clones; 84% were seen once. What was sequenced was peripheral blood. The receptors come from a human donor in a cohort sampled during active COVID-19.

A remark on this clone: This sample also contains other DNA sequences that code for the same CDR3. The chain recombines TRBV7-2 with TRBJ2-1; maybe TRBD2 (7 bases). The CDR3 has 15 residues. Trimming cost V 4 bases and J 2 bases, with 12 bases left between them. Germline CDR1 SGHTA, CDR2 FQGNSA. The CDR3 DNA reads as TGTGCCAGCAGCTCCGGCGGGGGCGCCTACAATGAGCAGTTCTTC. Its protein product is CASSSGGGAYNEQFF.

This chain joins TRBV24-1 and TRBJ2-1, with TRBD2 matching 9 bases. The CDR3 is 18 residues long. The J segment lost 3 bases and the V segment lost 7 bases, leaving 15 bases of the junction unmatched. In germline, CDR1 is KGHDR, CDR2 SFDVKD. The CDR3 region is CATSYDRGSGSLYNEQFF. The CDR3 nucleotides read TGTGCCACCAGCTACGATCGGGGTAGCGGGAGCCTCTACAATGAGCAGTTCTTC.

This sequence joins TRBV6-5 and TRBJ1-1, with D perhaps matching TRBD1 (6 bases). This CDR3 spans 12 amino acids. V shed 3 bases and J shed 6 bases, with 8 bases lying between them. The V gene's germline CDR1 is MNHEY and CDR2 SVGAGI. The CDR3 DNA follows: TGTGCCAGCAGTTATGGGGGCGCTGAAGCTTTCTTT. This translates into CASSYGGAEAFF.

The genes are TRBV27 and TRBJ2-3; D call uncertain. Germline V gene sequence: CDR1 MNHEY, CDR2 SMNVEV (reference sequence). CDR3 length: 13 amino acids. V lost 2 bases to trimming and J lost 4 bases, with 7 bases between them. DNA for the CDR3: TGTGCCAGCAGTTTAGGTGCAGCAGATACGCAGTATTTT. It translates to CASSLGAADTQYF.

This clone was picked up one time. The J gene is TRBJ2-7, the V gene TRBV5-6, with TRBD2 matching 11 bases. Germline V gene lookup returns CDR1 SGHDT and CDR2 YYEEEE. The CDR3 loop spans 16 amino acids. Germline trimming cut 3 bases from V and 1 base from J; bases unmatched to any gene: 6. The CDR3 protein is CASSSRLAGRSYEQYF. The CDR3 coding sequence is TGTGCCAGCAGCTCAAGACTAGCGGGACGATCCTACGAGCAGTACTTC.

This CDR3 reads CASSYPRTSGRSGGEQFF. The CDR3 nucleotides read TGTGCCAGCAGTTACCCCCGGACTAGCGGGAGAAGTGGGGGTGAGCAGTTCTTC. The rearrangement joins TRBV6-2 or TRBV6-3 to TRBJ2-1; 13 positions match TRBD2. CDR1 and CDR2 (germline): MNHEY, SVGEGT. The ends lost 2 bases at V and 9 bases at J; junction bases unmatched: 13. CDR3 length: 18 amino acids.

This clone has just a few counts. The chain carries TRBV7-9 and TRBJ2-7; D gene unclear. Germline lookup yields CDR1 SEHNR and CDR2 FQNEAQ (reference sequence). V was pared by 2 bases and J by 3 bases, with 8 bases between. The CDR3 totals 13 residues. CDR3 loop: CASSLTNLYEQYF. DNA for the CDR3: TGTGCCAGCAGCTTAACAAATCTCTACGAGCAGTACTTC.

V and J are TRBV5-6 and TRBJ2-7, with TRBD1 identical over 7 bases. The V segment lost 3 bases and the J segment 2 bases; nucleotides outside the gene matches: 14. From germline, CDR1 is SGHDT and CDR2 YYEEEE. This CDR3 has 17 amino acids. The CDR3 nucleotides are TGTGCCAGCAGCTCGACAGGGACGGTTCGAAGCCCCTACGAGCAGTACTTC. Its protein is CASSSTGTVRSPYEQYF. Combining the CDR3 with reference TRBV5-6 and TRBJ2-7 gives the whole variable domain DAGVTQSPTHLIKTRGQQVTLRCSPKSGHDTVSWYQQALGQGPQFIFQYYEEEERQRGNFPDRFSGHQFPNYSSELNVNALLLGDSALYLCASSSTGTVRSPYEQYFGPGTRLTVT.

The chain couples TRBV9 to TRBJ2-7; TRBD2 matches 8 bases. This CDR3 contains 15 residues. Trimming cost V 0 bases and J 0 bases; bases outside gene matches: 2. Germline CDR1 SGDLS, CDR2 YYNGEE. CDR3 coding DNA: TGTGCCAGCAGCGTAGGCGGGGGGTACTCCTACGAGCAGTACTTC. Protein: CASSVGGGYSYEQYF.

The chain recombines TRBV10-3 with TRBJ1-2; D unresolved. In germline, CDR1 is ENHRY, CDR2 SYGVKD. The CDR3 length is 13 residues. Trimming removed 4 bases from V and 3 bases from J, with 9 bases in between. CDR3 coding DNA: TGTGCCATCAGTGTGGCAGGATACTATGGCTACACCTTC. This codes for CAISVAGYYGYTF.

The table lists this clone with a count of one. This chain uses TRBV7-6 with TRBJ2-3; the match to TRBD2 covers 12 bases. The ends lost 2 bases at V and 2 bases at J; junction bases unmatched: 14. CDR1 is SGHVS and CDR2 is FNYEAQ in the germline V gene. The CDR3 loop spans 20 amino acids. The CDR3 here is CASSLKPSGGAAGNTDTQYF. CDR3 in DNA: TGTGCCAGCAGCTTAAAGCCTAGCGGGGGGGCCGCTGGGAACACAGATACGCAGTATTTT.

This chain connects TRBV11-1 to TRBJ1-4; D is unclear. CDR3 length: 14 residues. Trimming removed 3 bases at V and 6 bases at J, with 11 bases between. Looked up from germline, CDR1 is SGHAT and CDR2 is FQDESV (reference sequence). This CDR3 reads CASSFDLRDEKLFF. The CDR3 DNA reads TGTGCCAGCAGCTTCGATTTGAGGGATGAAAAACTGTTTTTT.

V is TRBV11-3 and J is TRBJ2-6, with 8 bases fitting TRBD1. In germline, CDR1 is SGHNT, CDR2 YENEEA. CDR3 length: 17 amino acids. The V segment lost 5 bases and the J segment 1 base; nucleotides outside the gene matches: 7. The CDR3 DNA reads as TGTGCCAGCAGCCAGGGACAGGACAATTCTGGGGCCAACGTCCTGACTTTC. Protein sequence: CASSQGQDNSGANVLTF.

This sequence joins TRBV18 and TRBJ2-3; unclear D gene. The germline gives CDR1 KGHSH, CDR2 LQKENI. V shed 2 bases and J shed 1 base, with 16 bases lying between them. CDR3 size: 17 residues. CDR3 nucleotides: TGTGCCAGCTCACCAATCACGAGGAGTAAAGGCACAGATACGCAGTATTTT. It specifies CASSPITRSKGTDTQYF.

The CDR3 loop is CATSRHRDRRTGNTIYF. DNA of the CDR3: TGTGCCACCAGCAGGCACCGGGACAGGCGGACTGGAAACACCATATATTTT. The rearrangement uses TRBV15 and TRBJ1-3; the match to TRBD1 covers 8 bases. The germline CDR1 and CDR2 sequences are LNHNV and YYDKDF (reference sequence). The CDR3 is 17 residues long. The V segment lost 3 bases and the J segment 2 bases; nucleotides outside the gene matches: 9.

This clone has just one count. The rearrangement joins TRBV9 to TRBJ2-3, with 7 bases that match TRBD1. The J segment lost 2 bases and the V segment lost 5 bases, leaving 17 bases of the junction unmatched. Per the germline V gene, CDR1 is SGDLS and CDR2 is YYNGEE. CDR3 size: 18 residues. The CDR3 DNA sequence: TGTGCCAGCAGTCCAACGACCAAAACAGGGGAAGTCACAGATACGCAGTATTTT. Translation: CASSPTTKTGEVTDTQYF.

This rearrangement joins TRBV2 to TRBJ2-1; D not resolved. The germline CDR1 and CDR2 sequences are SNHLY and FYNNEI. Trimming cost V 5 bases and J 5 bases, with 7 bases left between them. The CDR3 runs 12 residues. CDR3 region: CASSPPNNEQFF. CDR3 nucleotide sequence: TGTGCCAGCAGTCCACCTAACAATGAGCAGTTCTTC.

This CDR3 is CASSFSGPAQGYNEQFF. CDR3 DNA: TGTGCCAGCAGTTTCTCAGGGCCAGCACAGGGATACAATGAGCAGTTCTTC. This chain uses TRBV27 with TRBJ2-1; D is possibly TRBD1 (6 bases). Germline V gene sequence: CDR1 MNHEY, CDR2 SMNVEV (reference sequence). The germline V and J ends were trimmed by 3 bases and 4 bases, with 19 bases remaining between them. The CDR3 has 17 residues.

CDR3 loop: CASSLGGDSNQPQHF. The CDR3 bases are TGTGCCAGCAGTTTAGGGGGGGATAGCAATCAGCCCCAGCATTTT. This chain uses TRBV28 with TRBJ1-5, with D tentatively TRBD1 (5 bases). This CDR3 comprises 15 residues. Germline values: CDR1 MDHEN, CDR2 SYDVKM. V lost 2 bases and J 0 bases, leaving 8 bases between the germline ends.

V is TRBV7-6 and J is TRBJ2-7; TRBD2 matches 9 bases. Looked up from germline, CDR1 is SGHVS and CDR2 is FNYEAQ. J lost 5 bases, V lost 0 bases, and 2 bases had no gene match. The CDR3 has 14 amino acids. DNA of the CDR3: TGTGCCAGCAGCTTAGCGGGCGGGGGGGACGAGCAGTACTTC. This translates into CASSLAGGGDEQYF.

This chain links TRBV4-2 with TRBJ2-6; TRBD1 is a possible D gene (6 bases). CDR3 size: 16 residues. The germline V gene has CDR1 LGHNA and CDR2 YNFKEQ. With 4 bases removed from V and 1 base from J, the gap between germline ends came to 11 bases. The CDR3 loop reads CASSPRGGSGANVLTF. The CDR3 DNA is TGTGCCAGCAGCCCCCGAGGGGGTTCTGGGGCCAACGTCCTGACTTTC.

The chain joins TRBV28 to TRBJ2-1; maybe TRBD2 (5 bases). This CDR3 is built from 15 residues. Per germline, CDR1 MDHEN and CDR2 SYDVKM. Trimming took 3 bases from V and 8 from J, leaving 17 bases between them. CDR3: CASSFRGLYAYEQFF. The CDR3 nucleotides are TGTGCCAGCAGTTTTCGAGGACTCTACGCCTATGAGCAGTTCTTC.

The chain joins TRBV4-3 to TRBJ1-2; maybe TRBD1 (6 bases). The CDR3 has 15 residues. CDR1 and CDR2 from the germline V gene are LGHNA and YSLEER. V was clipped by 0 bases and J by 4 bases, with 12 bases between them. CDR3 protein: CASSQDRGAGYGYTF. Here the CDR3 DNA reads TGCGCCAGCAGCCAAGATCGGGGGGCAGGCTATGGCTACACCTTC.

The chain employs TRBV2 and TRBJ2-7, with D possibly matching TRBD2 (6 bases). Trimming removed 8 bases from V and 0 bases from J, with 8 bases in between. The V gene's germline CDR1 is SNHLY and CDR2 FYNNEI. This CDR3 is 12 amino acids long. The CDR3 DNA follows: TGTGCCAGCGGCGGGATCTCCTACGAGCAGTACTTC. Protein: CASGGISYEQYF. Full variable domain (outside the CDR3, taken from reference TRBV2 and TRBJ2-7): EPEVTQTPSHQVTQMGQEVILRCVPISNHLYFYWYRQILGQKVEFLVSFYNNEISEKSEIFDDQFSVERPDGSNFTLKIRSTKLEDSAMYFCASGGISYEQYFGPGTRLTVT.

This clone was counted between two and nine times. This chain joins TRBV5-5 and TRBJ2-7; TRBD1 matches at 9 bases. The CDR3 consists of 14 residues. Germline CDR1 SGHKS, CDR2 YYEKEE (reference sequence). V was pared by 4 bases and J by 7 bases, with 9 bases of the junction left unmatched. The CDR3 nucleotides read TGTGCCAGCAGCACCCGGGACAGGGCCCAGGAGCAGTACTTC. Amino acids: CASSTRDRAQEQYF.

This chain uses TRBV19 with TRBJ1-2; D uncertain. Germline V gene data show CDR1 as LNHDA and CDR2 as SQIVND (reference sequence). Trimming left V 6 bases short and J 8 bases short, with 13 bases between. The CDR3 is 12 residues long. CDR3 in DNA: TGTGCCAGTAGGACCGGACTTTTGGGCTACACCTTC. This translates into CASRTGLLGYTF.

The chain links TRBV27 to TRBJ2-7; 9 bases are shared with TRBD2. J gave up 0 bases and V 9 bases, and 6 bases lay outside the gene matches. The CDR3 spans 14 residues. The germline V gene encodes CDR1 MNHEY and CDR2 SMNVEV (reference sequence). The CDR3 sequence: CASRVSGSSYEQYF. The CDR3 DNA sequence: TGTGCCAGTCGGGTTAGCGGGAGCTCCTACGAGCAGTACTTC.

J is TRBJ2-5 and V is TRBV5-1, with 11 bases lining up with TRBD2. The CDR3 spans 17 residues. Germline V gene lookup returns CDR1 SGHRS and CDR2 YFSETQ. V gave up 4 bases and J gave up 4 bases; unmatched junction bases: 12. The CDR3 nucleotides are TGCGCCAGCAGCGATCGCCCTAGCGGGGGGAGCGCAGAGACCCAGTACTTC. As protein: CASSDRPSGGSAETQYF.

The chain carries TRBV6-1 and TRBJ2-3, with TRBD2 matching 12 bases. From germline, CDR1 is MNHNS and CDR2 SASEGT. V trimming: 1 base; J trimming: 7 bases; junction bases outside the gene matches: 15. CDR3 length: 19 residues. The CDR3 DNA sequence: TGTGCCAGCAGTGAAGAGGTTGTGACTAGCGGGAGCGCTCCTTATACGCAGTATTTT. This sequence encodes CASSEEVVTSGSAPYTQYF.

J is TRBJ2-5 and V is TRBV6-2 or TRBV6-3, with 12 bases fitting TRBD2. The CDR3 covers 17 residues. With 3 bases clipped from V and 1 base from J, the junction kept 6 bases outside the gene matches. The V gene's germline CDR1 is MNHEY and CDR2 SVGEGT. The CDR3: CASSYQLAGGFQETQYF. CDR3 DNA sequence: TGTGCCAGCAGTTATCAACTAGCGGGGGGTTTCCAAGAGACCCAGTACTTC.

The chain recombines TRBV28 with TRBJ2-1; D may be TRBD2 (5 bases). This CDR3 contains 12 residues. Germline CDR1 MDHEN, CDR2 SYDVKM. Trimming shortened V by 8 bases and J by 5 bases, and 10 bases separated the two germline ends. This chain's CDR3 is CASGLRHNEQFF. CDR3 nucleotides: TGTGCCAGCGGACTCCGGCACAATGAGCAGTTCTTC.